Shown below are 20 T cell receptor beta chains from a single sample sequenced in a study of T cell changes during pregnancy in multiple sclerosis. Some clones are missing from TCRdb's copy, which holds only in-frame ones; the method was immunoSEQ multiplex PCR. The sample carries more than 45,000 clones, 94% recorded once. The sample was CD4+ T cells from peripheral blood mononuclear cells, taken in the second trimester of pregnancy. The receptors come from a female donor with multiple sclerosis, enrolled in a pregnancy study.

This clone is a singleton in its sample. J is TRBJ2-7 and V is TRBV2; tentative D call: TRBD1 (6 bases). Germline V gene sequence: CDR1 SNHLY, CDR2 FYNNEI. Trimming took off 6 bases at V and 0 bases at J, with 15 bases between the two ends. The CDR3 loop spans 15 amino acids. The CDR3 loop reads CASRKLPDSSYEQYF. The CDR3 DNA reads as TGTGCCAGCAGGAAACTTCCGGACAGCTCCTACGAGCAGTACTTC.

The chain joins TRBV15 to TRBJ2-7; 9 bases line up with TRBD1. There are 15 residues in the CDR3. Per germline, CDR1 LNHNV and CDR2 YYDKDF (reference sequence). Germline trimming cut 0 bases from V and 7 bases from J; bases unmatched to any gene: 7. The CDR3 sequence: CATSRDPLGQGEQYF. The DNA for the CDR3 is TGTGCCACCAGCAGAGACCCCCTTGGACAGGGGGAGCAGTACTTC.

This clone was counted once. The chain combines TRBV2 with TRBJ1-2; 10 bases match TRBD1. The CDR3 is 14 amino acids. CDR1 is SNHLY and CDR2 is FYNNEI in the germline V gene. Trimming removed 6 bases from V and 3 bases from J; junction bases left unmatched: 4. In nucleotides, the CDR3 is TGTGCCAGCAGGCGACAGGGGGCTGACTATGGCTACACCTTC. Amino acid sequence: CASRRQGADYGYTF. The complete variable domain, with remaining parts taken from reference TRBV2 and TRBJ1-2, reads EPEVTQTPSHQVTQMGQEVILRCVPISNHLYFYWYRQILGQKVEFLVSFYNNEISEKSEIFDDQFSVERPDGSNFTLKIRSTKLEDSAMYFCASRRQGADYGYTFGSGTRLTVV.

This chain uses TRBV30 with TRBJ1-1; D uncertain. V was trimmed by 4 bases and J by 0 bases, leaving 3 bases between them. The CDR3 spans 11 residues. The germline V gene has CDR1 GTSNPN and CDR2 SVGIG (reference sequence). Here the CDR3 reads CAWTVNTEAFF. The DNA for the CDR3 is TGTGCCTGGACGGTGAACACTGAAGCTTTCTTT.

The V and J genes are TRBV6-5 and TRBJ2-3; TRBD2 matches 7 bases. CDR1 is MNHEY, CDR2 SVGAGI, per germline. The CDR3 spans 13 residues. Trimming removed 6 bases from V and 8 bases from J; junction bases left unmatched: 8. CDR3 residues: CASSPGPGGTQYF. CDR3 bases: TGTGCCAGCAGCCCTGGCCCGGGGGGTACGCAGTATTTT.

The rearrangement joins TRBV6-5 to TRBJ2-7; D is perhaps TRBD1 (5 bases). The V and J ends lost 6 bases and 3 bases respectively, with 15 bases between them. The CDR3 length is 14 residues. Germline V gene lookup returns CDR1 MNHEY and CDR2 SVGAGI. The CDR3 region has the DNA TGTGCCAGCAGAAGGAGCCAGGGATTCTACGAGCAGTACTTC. Protein product: CASRRSQGFYEQYF.

The chain uses TRBV27 and TRBJ1-5; the match to TRBD1 covers 7 bases. In germline, CDR1 is MNHEY, CDR2 SMNVEV (reference sequence). There are 15 residues in the CDR3. J gave up 7 bases and V 5 bases, and 11 bases lay outside the gene matches. CDR3 coding DNA: TGTGCCAGCAGTATGACAGGGAGGTCGGAACAGCCCCAGCATTTT. Protein product: CASSMTGRSEQPQHF.

The rearrangement joins TRBV4-2 to TRBJ2-5, with a possible D match to TRBD1 (6 bases). This CDR3 has 16 residues. V was shortened by 0 bases and J by 4 bases, with 15 bases between the two germline ends. CDR1 LGHNA and CDR2 YNFKEQ come from the germline V gene. In nucleotides, the CDR3 is TGTGCCAGCAGCCAAGAGAGCCAGGGGTCGGGAGAGACCCAGTACTTC. It translates to CASSQESQGSGETQYF.

This rearrangement joins TRBV27 to TRBJ2-3, with D maybe TRBD2 (5 bases). Trimming took off 5 bases at V and 7 bases at J, with 13 bases between the two ends. There are 13 residues in the CDR3. From germline, CDR1 is MNHEY and CDR2 SMNVEV (reference sequence). CDR3 residues: CASSPGLTNTQYF. The CDR3 nucleotides read TGTGCCAGCAGTCCCGGACTCACGAATACGCAGTATTTT.

The chain employs TRBV25-1 and TRBJ2-5; possible D gene TRBD2, 6 bases. The CDR3 consists of 17 residues. V was clipped by 6 bases and J by 2 bases, with 22 bases between them. Germline loops: CDR1 MGHDK, CDR2 SYGVNS. In DNA, the CDR3 is TGTGCCAGCAGCCCATCGAGCTGGGGACTGCTTCAAGAGACCCAGTACTTC. It encodes CASSPSSWGLLQETQYF.

This clone occurred once. The chain is built from TRBV11-2 and TRBJ2-5; D is possibly TRBD2 (6 bases). This CDR3 is 14 amino acids long. V lost 5 bases and J lost 5, with 15 bases in between. CDR1 and CDR2 (germline): SGHAT, FQNNGV. In DNA form, the CDR3 reads TGTGCCAGCAGCCCTCTGGGAGGAAGGGAGACCCAGTACTTC. Its translation is CASSPLGGRETQYF.

The rearrangement links TRBV10-3 to TRBJ2-7; 8 bases line up with TRBD1. Germline-derived CDR1 and CDR2 are ENHRY and SYGVKD. CDR3 length: 14 amino acids. Unmatched junction bases numbered 13, after V lost 11 bases and J lost 4 bases. CDR3 nucleotide sequence: TGTGCCTCCTCGGGACAGGTTATGGGGTACGAGCAGTACTTC. Its translation is CASSGQVMGYEQYF.

The chain recombines TRBV7-6 with TRBJ2-5; 7 bases agree with TRBD1. Germline V lookup: CDR1 SGHVS, CDR2 FNYEAQ. With V trimmed by 5 bases and J by 5 bases, 11 bases remained unmatched. The CDR3 covers 15 residues. The CDR3 DNA reads TGTGCCAGCAGCACCGAAATGACAGGGCGGGAGACCCAGTACTTC. Residues: CASSTEMTGRETQYF.

V is TRBV5-6 and J is TRBJ2-1; TRBD2 might be the D (5 bases). Germline-derived CDR1 and CDR2 are SGHDT and YYEEEE. The CDR3 runs to 15 residues. Deletions cut 5 bases from V and 0 bases from J, with 12 bases between. The CDR3 is CASRSGLSSYNEQFF. In nucleotides, the CDR3 is TGTGCCAGCAGGTCGGGGTTGAGCTCCTACAATGAGCAGTTCTTC.

CDR3 amino acids: CASSLERAGGRTDTQYF. The CDR3, as DNA: TGTGCCAGCAGCTTAGAGCGAGCGGGGGGCCGCACAGATACGCAGTATTTT. The chain is built from TRBV7-2 and TRBJ2-3; 9 nucleotides match TRBD2. Germline CDR1 reads SGHTA; CDR2 reads FQGNSA. Losses at the gene ends were 1 base for V and 1 base for J; bases not matched to a gene: 6. The CDR3 extends over 17 amino acids.

This chain uses TRBV27 with TRBJ1-3; D perhaps matches TRBD1 (6 bases). V was trimmed by 3 bases and J by 1 base, leaving 7 bases between them. This CDR3 has 14 amino acids. Per germline, CDR1 MNHEY and CDR2 SMNVEV (reference sequence). The CDR3 loop is CASSLGASGNTIYF. The CDR3 DNA follows: TGTGCCAGCAGTTTGGGGGCGTCTGGAAACACCATATATTTT.

The chain is built from TRBV10-2 and TRBJ2-7, with D maybe TRBD1 (5 bases). Between the trimmed V and J ends, which lost 6 bases and 3 bases, there was a span of 15 bases. This CDR3 has 14 amino acids. The germline V gene encodes CDR1 WSHSY and CDR2 SAAADI. DNA for the CDR3: TGCGCCAGCAGGGCCTGGACGGACAACTACGAGCAGTACTTC. Amino acids: CASRAWTDNYEQYF.

This clone was observed once. V usage is TRBV5-8 and J usage is TRBJ2-4; 11 positions agree with TRBD1. The V gene's germline CDR1 is SGHTS and CDR2 YDEGEE. The CDR3 spans 18 residues. V gave up 2 bases and J gave up 1 base; unmatched junction bases: 8. CDR3 coding DNA: TGTGCCAGCAGCTTTGGACAGGGGGCCTTTGTGGCCAAAAACATTCAGTACTTC. It codes for CASSFGQGAFVAKNIQYF.

This chain links TRBV5-6 with TRBJ1-1; weak D call: TRBD1 (6 bases). Trimming removed 4 bases at V and 1 base at J, with 14 bases between. Looked up from germline, CDR1 is SGHDT and CDR2 is YYEEEE. CDR3 size: 15 residues. CDR3 amino acids: CASSPLQGTNTEAFF. For the CDR3, the DNA is TGTGCCAGCAGCCCACTACAGGGTACGAACACTGAAGCTTTCTTT.

J is TRBJ2-5 and V is TRBV15, with 10 bases fitting TRBD2. This CDR3 comprises 18 residues. Germline-derived CDR1 and CDR2 are LNHNV and YYDKDF (reference sequence). With 1 base clipped from V and 5 bases from J, the junction kept 13 bases outside the gene matches. The CDR3 loop is CATSRAGLAGGFKETQYF. DNA for the CDR3: TGTGCCACCAGCAGAGCAGGATTAGCGGGGGGATTCAAGGAGACCCAGTACTTC.